Shown below are 13 T cell receptor beta chains from a single sample sequenced in a study of cytomegalovirus exposure and HLA in healthy donors. PCR employed 60 Vbeta and 13 Jbeta primers. Sequencing was performed with immunoSEQ multiplex PCR; in TCRdb, only in-frame clones are kept and a portion is missing. Among roughly 66,000 clones listed, approximately 60% were seen once. The source material was PBMCs. The origin of the receptors is a woman aged 45 to 65 in good health and CMV-seronegative.

The rearrangement joins TRBV5-1 to TRBJ1-1; no firm D call. Germline V lookup: CDR1 SGHRS, CDR2 YFSETQ. Trimming took off 0 bases at V and 1 base at J, with 13 bases between the two ends. The CDR3 runs to 16 residues. CDR3 residues: CASSLDGGGSNTEAFF. CDR3 sequence (DNA): TGCGCCAGCAGCTTGGACGGCGGTGGCTCGAACACTGAAGCTTTCTTT.

The chain links TRBV4-3 to TRBJ1-4; D is possibly TRBD1 (6 bases). CDR3 size: 18 residues. Trimming removed 2 bases at V and 0 bases at J, with 16 bases between. In germline, CDR1 is LGHNA, CDR2 YSLEER. CDR3 region: CASSQRSTGSATNEKLFF. The CDR3 DNA sequence: TGCGCCAGCAGCCAAAGATCGACAGGAAGTGCAACTAATGAAAAACTGTTTTTT.

The chain links TRBV28 to TRBJ2-1, with D perhaps TRBD1 (6 bases). Trimming shortened V by 3 bases and J by 2 bases, and 8 bases separated the two germline ends. The CDR3 runs 14 residues. Germline values: CDR1 MDHEN, CDR2 SYDVKM. DNA of the CDR3: TGTGCCAGCAGTTTCAGGGGACCCTACAATGAGCAGTTCTTC. Translation: CASSFRGPYNEQFF.

As concerns this clone: This same CDR3 is encoded by further DNA sequences in the sample. The gene calls are TRBV9 and TRBJ2-2, with 9 nucleotides matching TRBD1. This CDR3 region has 14 residues. The germline V gene has CDR1 SGDLS and CDR2 YYNGEE. The junction had 2 bases not matched to a gene; V was cut back by 3 bases and J by 5 bases. CDR3 loop: CASSADRGTGELFF. For the CDR3, the DNA is TGTGCCAGCAGCGCTGACAGGGGGACCGGGGAGCTGTTTTTT.

This clone occurred once. This rearrangement joins TRBV2 to TRBJ1-1, with D unresolved. CDR1 is SNHLY, CDR2 FYNNEI, per germline. Between the trimmed V and J ends, which lost 7 bases and 0 bases, there was a span of 12 bases. CDR3 length equals 14 residues. The CDR3 sequence: CASNLLRVNTEAFF. The CDR3 coding sequence is TGTGCCAGCAACCTGCTTCGAGTGAACACTGAAGCTTTCTTT.

This chain links TRBV4-2 with TRBJ2-7, with 7 bases that match TRBD2. This CDR3 has 15 amino acids. V lost 0 bases, J lost 0 bases, and 2 bases stayed unmatched. Germline V gives CDR1 LGHNA, CDR2 YNFKEQ. This CDR3 reads CASSQEGLSSYEQYF. For the CDR3, the DNA is TGTGCCAGCAGCCAAGAGGGACTAAGCTCCTACGAGCAGTACTTC.

In its sample, this clone was seen once. The chain employs TRBV28 and TRBJ1-1, with TRBD1 matching over 7 bases. V lost 5 bases and J lost 3; bases outside the gene matches: 9. Germline lookup yields CDR1 MDHEN and CDR2 SYDVKM. This CDR3 region has 15 residues. CDR3: CASSPWTGRDTEAFF. DNA for the CDR3: TGTGCCAGCAGTCCCTGGACAGGTCGGGACACTGAAGCTTTCTTT.

CDR3 sequence reads: CASLPIEGQGALRSYNEQFF. The CDR3 nucleotides are TGCGCCAGCCTCCCCATCGAGGGACAGGGGGCCCTTCGTTCCTACAATGAGCAGTTCTTC. This chain joins TRBV10-2 and TRBJ2-1; 12 positions match TRBD1. This CDR3 has 20 amino acids. The V segment lost 8 bases and the J segment 1 base; nucleotides outside the gene matches: 18. Per germline, CDR1 WSHSY and CDR2 SAAADI.

The chain joins TRBV5-6 to TRBJ1-2; D is perhaps TRBD1 (6 bases). The CDR3 covers 15 residues. Germline lookup yields CDR1 SGHDT and CDR2 YYEEEE. V was pared by 6 bases and J by 4 bases, with 19 bases between. CDR3 sequence (DNA): TGTGCCAGCACACTCAGGATGGGGGCTCCCTATGGCTACACCTTC. This gives the protein CASTLRMGAPYGYTF.

The gene calls are TRBV30 and TRBJ1-4; D is perhaps TRBD1 (5 bases). The germline V and J ends were trimmed by 6 bases and 8 bases, with 19 bases remaining between them. CDR1 and CDR2 from the germline V gene are GTSNPN and SVGIG (reference sequence). CDR3 size: 14 residues. The CDR3 loop reads CACPPRLDSEKLFF. Here the CDR3 DNA reads TGTGCCTGCCCCCCCCGGCTTGACAGCGAAAAACTGTTTTTT.

The gene calls are TRBV6-5 and TRBJ2-5, with TRBD2 matching 7 bases. The length of the CDR3 is 15 residues. Germline V gene sequence: CDR1 MNHEY, CDR2 SVGAGI. Losses at the gene ends were 2 bases for V and 5 bases for J; bases not matched to a gene: 8. The CDR3 coding sequence is TGTGCCAGCAGTTACGGGGGGGACCCCGGGGAGACCCAGTACTTC. Protein: CASSYGGDPGETQYF.

CDR3 DNA: TGTGCCAGCAGCACCTCTAGCGGGAGGCAGTACTTC. It encodes CASSTSSGRQYF. The rearrangement uses TRBV7-9 and TRBJ2-7; 10 bases match TRBD2. V trimming: 5 bases; J trimming: 9 bases; junction bases outside the gene matches: 4. This CDR3 contains 12 residues. Germline-derived CDR1 and CDR2 are SEHNR and FQNEAQ (reference sequence).

This chain uses TRBV7-8 with TRBJ1-5; D perhaps matches TRBD1 (6 bases). Germline CDR1 SGHVS, CDR2 FQNEAQ. The CDR3 has 17 residues. Trimming removed 2 bases at V and 6 bases at J, with 20 bases between. The DNA of the CDR3 is TGTGCCAGCAGCTTATTCGGTGTGGGGGCGGTTGCTCAGCCCCAGCATTTT. It specifies CASSLFGVGAVAQPQHF.